This T cell receptor (beta chain) is from a study of PD-L1 blockade in urothelial cancer. As for the study in general: Median T cell yield per blood sample was 141,255 cells.

Patients' cancers were locally advanced or metastatic urothelial carcinomas. Each patient gave between 1 and 8 samples of peripheral blood mononuclear cells, which were collected pretreatment and during treatment. The table came from immunoSEQ multiplex PCR; TCRdb's copy has only in-frame clones and leaves some out. The repertoire holds 40,000 to 45,000 clones, with approximately 90% as singletons. The sequence derives from a woman aged 55 to 70 with urothelial cancer. The sequencing used PBMCs, collected around atezolizumab (anti-PD-L1) treatment.

The DNA of the CDR3 is TGCGCCAGCAGCATCTCACAGATTGAGCAGTTCTTC. It yields the protein CASSISQIEQFF. This chain uses TRBV5-1 with TRBJ2-1; D is undetermined. The CDR3 is 12 residues long. Germline V CDR1 and CDR2: SGHRS, YFSETQ. Trimming shortened V by 4 bases and J by 9 bases, and 11 bases separated the two germline ends.